The 30 T cell receptor beta chains given below trace back to one sample, sequenced in a study of molecular identifiers for immune sequencing clone quantification. One entry per CDR3 protein, called by TCRdb with MiXCR from the PCR reads. Of approximately 100,000 distinct CDR3 sequences listed, roughly 34% are singletons. Sequences were obtained from naive CD8+ T cells from blood, with Jurkat cell RNA spiked in. Subset noted: FACS-sorted CD8+CD4-CCR7+CD45RA+ naive T cells. The receptor set was obtained from a human donor in good health. Some libraries in this study had Jurkat cell RNA spiked in.

This clonotype was seen a handful of times. The chain couples TRBV3-1 to TRBJ2-1; the D is unclear. V gave up 4 bases and J gave up 8 bases, with 24 bases separating them. The V gene's germline CDR1 is LGHDT and CDR2 YNNKEL (reference sequence). The CDR3 covers 17 residues. CDR3 bases: TGTGCCAGCAGCCCCAGAGTGGGCCCCCGCCTTTTCGATGAGCAGTTCTTC. Translating it yields CASSPRVGPRLFDEQFF.

This clonotype was detected many times. The V gene is TRBV5-4, the J gene TRBJ2-3; tentative D call: TRBD1 (5 bases). Germline-derived CDR1 and CDR2 are SGHNT and YYREEE (reference sequence). This CDR3 spans 14 amino acids. V shed 2 bases and J shed 10 bases, with 17 bases lying between them. The CDR3 here is CASSFRGGARAQYF. The CDR3 coding sequence is TGTGCCAGCAGCTTTAGAGGTGGGGCTAGGGCGCAGTATTTT.

The rearrangement links TRBV12-3 or TRBV12-4 to TRBJ2-3, with D possibly TRBD2 on 6 matching bases. The V and J ends lost 3 bases and 1 base respectively, with 11 bases between them. The CDR3 is made up of 15 amino acids. The chain's CDR3 is CASSFSGAGTDTQYF. CDR3 nucleotide sequence: TGTGCCAGCAGTTTCTCGGGAGCGGGCACAGATACGCAGTATTTT.

This clonotype was recorded many times. The chain links TRBV7-9 to TRBJ1-5; 8 nucleotides match TRBD1. The length of the CDR3 is 16 residues. The germline CDR1 and CDR2 sequences are SEHNR and FQNEAQ (reference sequence). The junction had 8 bases not matched to a gene; V was cut back by 7 bases and J by 0 bases. The CDR3 coding sequence is TGTGCCAGCACCTCCGCCGGACAGGGTAGCAATCAGCCCCAGCATTTT. This translates into CASTSAGQGSNQPQHF.

The chain combines TRBV10-3 with TRBJ1-3; D is undetermined. CDR1 and CDR2 from the germline V gene are ENHRY and SYGVKD. The CDR3 has 14 amino acids. Trimming shortened V by 4 bases and J by 2 bases, and 9 bases separated the two germline ends. CDR3: CAISVGNPGNTIYF. As DNA, the CDR3 is TGTGCCATCAGTGTGGGGAATCCTGGAAACACCATATATTTT.

Points on this clonotype: Since no conserved phenylalanine or tryptophan closes the CDR3, a read error is the likely cause. This chain joins TRBV19 and TRBJ2-7; D might be TRBD1 or TRBD2, each matching 5 bases. This CDR3 comprises 14 residues. Trimming pared 1 base from V and 2 bases from J, leaving 9 bases between. Germline CDR1 is LNHDA and CDR2 is SQIVND (reference sequence). CDR3 sequence reads: CASSIAGTAYEQYY. DNA of the CDR3: TGTGCCAGTAGTATAGCTGGGACGGCCTACGAGCAGTACTAC.

The chain couples TRBV7-6 to TRBJ2-3, with 11 bases lining up with TRBD2. V lost 3 bases, J lost 5 bases, and 4 bases stayed unmatched. Germline-derived CDR1 and CDR2 are SGHVS and FNYEAQ. The CDR3 is 15 amino acids. CDR3 loop: CASSFSGRAVDTQYF. Here the CDR3 DNA reads TGTGCCAGCAGCTTTAGCGGGAGGGCCGTAGATACGCAGTATTTT.

This clonotype was seen repeatedly, ten times or more. The chain joins TRBV13 to TRBJ2-5; D is undetermined. Germline CDR1 PRHDT, CDR2 FYEKMQ (reference sequence). Trimming pared 2 bases from V and 5 bases from J, leaving 9 bases between. CDR3 length: 13 amino acids. In DNA, the CDR3 is TGTGCCAGCAGCTTACAACCCCTTGAGACCCAGTACTTC. Protein product: CASSLQPLETQYF.

This clonotype was detected only a few times. V gene TRBV3-1 combines with J gene TRBJ2-5; D ambiguous. Per the germline V gene, CDR1 is LGHDT and CDR2 is YNNKEL (reference sequence). The ends were cut back, 4 bases at V and 0 bases at J, with 12 bases in the middle. This CDR3 region has 15 residues. CDR3 loop: CASSPAPAYQETQYF. In DNA, the CDR3 is TGTGCCAGCAGCCCGGCCCCCGCGTACCAAGAGACCCAGTACTTC.

Points on this clonotype: The germline gene is not matched at one end of the junction; a read error may be the cause. The V call is TRBV29-1, the J call TRBJ2-1; possibly TRBD2 for D (6 bases). The CDR3 is 11 residues long. Germline CDR1 and CDR2: SQVTM and ANQGSEA. The CDR3 protein is CSVVEGLQQLF. The CDR3 DNA reads TGCAGCGTTGTAGAAGGACTACAGCAGCTCTTC.

This clonotype was recorded many times. CDR3 residues: CASSSARLDGHTEAFF. CDR3 nucleotides: TGTGCCAGCAGCTCCGCCAGGTTGGACGGCCACACTGAAGCTTTCTTT. The chain recombines TRBV13 with TRBJ1-1; the D is unclear. This CDR3 is 16 amino acids long. CDR1 is PRHDT, CDR2 FYEKMQ, per germline (reference sequence). V was pared by 4 bases and J by 3 bases, with 18 bases between.

This clonotype was counted ten times or more. The chain uses TRBV7-2 and TRBJ2-1; D is perhaps TRBD2 (5 bases). V was pared by 4 bases and J by 8 bases, with 9 bases between. The CDR3 sequence is 12 residues long. In germline, CDR1 is SGHTA, CDR2 FQGNSA. The CDR3 here is CASSSGSYEQFF. In nucleotides, the CDR3 is TGTGCCAGCAGCTCGGGATCGTATGAGCAGTTCTTC. The full variable domain, with the rest looked up from reference TRBV7-2 and TRBJ2-1, is GAGVSQSPSNKVTEKGKDVELRCDPISGHTALYWYRQSLGQGLEFLIYFQGNSAPDKSGLPSDRFSAERTGGSVSTLTIQRTQQEDSAVYLCASSSGSYEQFFGPGTRLTVL.

A note on this clonotype: Since a much larger clone is just one base distant, this may be a read error. The chain recombines TRBV20-1 with TRBJ2-5; D gene unclear. CDR3 length: 15 residues. Per germline, CDR1 DFQATT and CDR2 SNEGSKA (reference sequence). Here the CDR3 DNA reads TGCAGTGCTAGATTTGCGAAAAAGTACCAAGAGCCCCAGTACTTC. Translating it yields CSARFAKKYQEPQYF.

Points on this clonotype: Compared with germline, one end of the junction differs, possibly owing to a read error. The rearrangement joins TRBV23-1 to TRBJ1-2; D perhaps matches TRBD1 (5 bases). TRBV23-1 is an open reading frame whose function is uncertain. This CDR3 is built from 14 residues. CDR3 residues: CASSRGSANSDYTF. The CDR3 bases are TGTGCCAGCAGTCGGGGGAGTGCAAACTCCGACTACACCTTC.

This chain connects TRBV4-2 to TRBJ2-1; the D gene could be TRBD1 or TRBD2 (6 bases each). In germline, CDR1 is LGHNA, CDR2 YNFKEQ. Between the trimmed V and J ends, which lost 1 base and 3 bases, there was a span of 10 bases. This CDR3 has 15 residues. The CDR3 spells CASSQAGDIYNEQFF. Here the CDR3 DNA reads TGTGCCAGCAGCCAAGCGGGGGACATCTACAATGAGCAGTTCTTC.

Notes on this clonotype: A read error is possible here, since a much larger clone lies one base away. This chain uses TRBV7-9 with TRBJ2-1, with TRBD1 as a possible D gene (6 bases). The CDR3 length is 18 residues. Germline CDR1 reads SEHNR; CDR2 reads FQNEAQ (reference sequence). In DNA form, the CDR3 reads TGTGCCAGCAGCCCATTCGTAGGGGGAGTATTGTCCTACAATGTGCAGTTCTTC. Amino acids: CASSPFVGGVLSYNVQFF.

The rearrangement links TRBV28 to TRBJ2-5; 9 bases are a match to TRBD1. The CDR3 totals 13 residues. J lost 4 bases, V lost 6 bases, and 3 bases had no gene match. The germline CDR1 and CDR2 sequences are MDHEN and SYDVKM. CDR3 protein: CASRDRGGETQYF. CDR3 coding DNA: TGTGCCAGCAGGGACAGGGGTGGAGAGACCCAGTACTTC.

This clonotype was counted between two and nine times. The rearrangement uses TRBV4-3 and TRBJ2-1, with D possibly matching TRBD1 (6 bases). The V and J ends lost 1 base and 8 bases respectively, with 12 bases between them. The V gene's germline CDR1 is LGHNA and CDR2 YSLEER. The CDR3 is 14 residues long. The CDR3 protein is CASSQAGTYDEQFF. Written as DNA, the CDR3 is TGCGCCAGCAGCCAAGCTGGGACATATGATGAGCAGTTCTTC.

This clonotype was seen a handful of times. The chain has TRBV24-1 and TRBJ2-5, with D possibly matching TRBD2 (6 bases). The ends were cut back, 0 bases at V and 5 bases at J, with 12 bases in the middle. CDR1 is KGHDR and CDR2 is SFDVKD in the germline V gene. The CDR3 has 15 amino acids. Here the CDR3 DNA reads TGTGCCACCAGTGATTTGTGGGAGGCCCCGGAGACCCAGTACTTC. The encoded protein is CATSDLWEAPETQYF.

This clonotype was seen more than once but under ten times. V is TRBV2 and J is TRBJ1-1, with TRBD1 as a possible D gene (5 bases). The CDR3 is made up of 13 amino acids. Germline-derived CDR1 and CDR2 are SNHLY and FYNNEI. V gave up 4 bases and J gave up 4 bases, with 10 bases separating them. For the CDR3, the DNA is TGTGCCAGCAGTGGACTTGGGGGCACTGAAGCTTTCTTT. This translates into CASSGLGGTEAFF.

Remarks on this clonotype: The junction departs from germline at one end; a sequencing error may be responsible. The rearrangement links TRBV12-3 or TRBV12-4 to TRBJ2-3; no clear D. The CDR3 length is 15 residues. As DNA, the CDR3 is TGTACCAGCAGTTTTAGGCAGATTAGCACAGATACGCAGTATTTT. It specifies CTSSFRQISTDTQYF.

By share of the sample, this clonotype is medium-sized (0.01 to 0.1%). This chain connects TRBV12-3 or TRBV12-4 to TRBJ1-2; no clear D gene. The CDR3 sequence is 16 residues long. Trimming stripped 5 bases from V and 0 bases from J, with 16 bases between. CDR3 sequence: CASSPKGARANYGYTF. The DNA for the CDR3 is TGTGCCAGCAGTCCAAAGGGCGCAAGAGCTAACTATGGCTACACCTTC.

With respect to this clonotype: This may be a read error: a much more frequent sequence differs by one nucleotide. This chain joins TRBV29-1 and TRBJ2-3; 11 bases are shared with TRBD1. This CDR3 comprises 16 residues. Germline V gives CDR1 SQVTM, CDR2 ANQGSEA. J gave up 2 bases and V 7 bases, and 11 bases lay outside the gene matches. The DNA of the CDR3 is TGCAGCGCCCGCCCCGGACAGGGGGCTATCACAGATACGCAGTATTTT. Residues: CSARPGQGAITDTQYF.

This clonotype was detected a few times. V usage is TRBV3-1 and J usage is TRBJ2-3; D ambiguous. Germline loops: CDR1 LGHDT, CDR2 YNNKEL (reference sequence). Trimming shortened V by 4 bases and J by 4 bases, and 15 bases separated the two germline ends. The CDR3 covers 15 residues. CDR3 bases: TGTGCCAGCAGCCCAAGGTCCTATTTTCCAGATACGCAGTATTTT. Translated, it gives CASSPRSYFPDTQYF.

As to this clonotype: One end of the junction does not line up with germline, which may come from a read error. This chain joins TRBV2 and TRBJ1-5, with no clear D. The CDR3 covers 18 residues. Germline lookup yields CDR1 SNHLY and CDR2 FYNNEI. CDR3 nucleotide sequence: TGTGCCAGCAATGAAGAGGGCCCGGTCCTAGCAAGCAATCAGCCCCAGCATTTT. Translating it yields CASNEEGPVLASNQPQHF.

A few counts support this clonotype. This chain connects TRBV6-5 to TRBJ1-1, with D uncertain. CDR3 length: 13 amino acids. The V end lost 2 bases, the J end lost 1 base, and 5 bases lay between the germline ends. Germline V gene sequence: CDR1 MNHEY, CDR2 SVGAGI. CDR3 in amino acids: CASSYTENTEAFF. CDR3 in DNA: TGTGCCAGCAGTTACACAGAGAACACTGAAGCTTTCTTT.

The count of this clonotype is one. A much bigger clone sits one base away, suggesting this may be a read error. The chain carries TRBV6-5 and TRBJ2-1, with TRBD2 identical over 11 bases. The CDR3 has 18 residues. CDR1 is MNHEY, CDR2 SVGAGI, per germline. CDR3 nucleotides: TGTGCCAGCAGTTACGAGCAAATAGCGGGAGGGCCAATCAATGGGCAGTTCTTC. Encoded protein: CASSYEQIAGGPINGQFF.

V usage is TRBV13 and J usage is TRBJ1-6; 9 bases are a match to TRBD1. V shed 3 bases and J 10 bases; nucleotides not matched to a gene: 4. Germline V gene lookup returns CDR1 PRHDT and CDR2 FYEKMQ (reference sequence). The CDR3 is made up of 14 amino acids. CDR3 residues: CASSLGQGESPLHF. The CDR3 bases are TGTGCCAGCAGCTTGGGACAGGGAGAATCACCCCTCCACTTT.

V and J are TRBV27 and TRBJ1-1, with D hard to call. CDR1 is MNHEY and CDR2 is SMNVEV in the germline V gene (reference sequence). V lost 4 bases and J 5 bases, leaving 14 bases between the germline ends. CDR3 size: 14 residues. The DNA for the CDR3 is TGTGCCAGCAGTTCCCTAAACGCCCGAACTGAAGCTTTCTTT. It yields the protein CASSSLNARTEAFF.

The chain joins TRBV28 to TRBJ1-4; no clear D. The CDR3 has 13 amino acids. The V end was cut by 8 bases, the J end by 8 bases, with 15 bases between. Germline-derived CDR1 and CDR2 are MDHEN and SYDVKM. CDR3 in DNA: TGTGCCAGCGGGCCGAGAATCCGGGAAAAACTGTTTTTT. This gives the protein CASGPRIREKLFF.